The clone carrying this TCR beta chain is labeled as medium-sized. Its antigen is not known. TCRdb processed the reads anew with MiXCR; each CDR3 protein has one entry. The table records roughly 3,600 distinct CDR3 sequences, around 20% of them present only once. Trimming cost V 6 bases and J 2 bases, with 19 bases left between them. The CDR3 consists of 16 residues. Germline CDR1 and CDR2: MNHEY and SMNVEV (reference sequence). This record comes from a study of liver allograft versus peripheral blood T cells. Study-level information: What was compared were the T cell receptor repertoires in transplanted livers and those in the peripheral blood of recipients.

Study-wide results and limits: Repertoires found inside liver allografts reportedly differed from T cell receptor repertoires in peripheral blood.

The rearrangement joins TRBV27 to TRBJ1-2; D remains unclear. The TCR comes from a human patient who had a liver transplant. Some T cells could come from the graft donor. The CDR3 is CASRPAGMGSNYGYTF. In DNA form, the CDR3 reads TGTGCCAGCAGACCAGCGGGAATGGGCTCGAACTATGGCTACACCTTC.